Listed below are T cell receptor beta chains from one sample, sequenced in a study of cytomegalovirus exposure and HLA in healthy donors. Only in-frame clones appear in the TCRdb table, and some are missing; sequencing was by immunoSEQ multiplex PCR. The sample holds about 170,000 clones, 79% seen once. The specimen was PBMCs. The receptor set was obtained from a woman aged 50 to 60 in good health and CMV-seronegative. CDR3s include the opening cysteine and the closing phenylalanine or tryptophan. The order of the fields is J gene, D gene, clone size, V gene, CDR3 protein, CDR3 DNA. A D gene is named only where the DNA matches it firmly. Expanded clones get a size class; other rows say once, few or many, or leave the size out.

>TRBJ1-5|NA|NA|TRBV5-5
CASSLYGGESNQPQHF
TGTGCCAGCAGCTTGTACGGGGGGGAGAGCAATCAGCCCCAGCATTTT
>TRBJ2-6|TRBD1|NA|TRBV5-5
CASSFGPGGTGGSGANVLTF
TGTGCCAGCAGCTTCGGTCCCGGTGGGACAGGGGGCTCTGGGGCCAACGTCCTGACTTTC
>TRBJ2-7|TRBD1|NA|TRBV9
CASSGGQGPSYEQYF
TGTGCCAGCAGCGGAGGACAGGGGCCCTCCTACGAGCAGTACTTC
>TRBJ2-7|TRBD1|NA|TRBV10-3
CATGDRGSYEQYF
TGTGCCACAGGGGACAGGGGATCCTACGAGCAGTACTTC
>TRBJ2-2|NA|NA|TRBV5-1
CASSSPGVTGELFF
TGCGCCAGCAGCTCCCCAGGGGTCACCGGGGAGCTGTTTTTT
>TRBJ2-1|NA|NA|TRBV7-8
CASSLVGQGWGEQFF
TGTGCCAGCAGCTTAGTGGGGCAGGGGTGGGGCGAGCAGTTCTTC
>TRBJ2-5|NA|once|TRBV5-1
CASSPQVPRTQYF
TGCGCCAGCAGCCCACAGGTCCCAAGGACCCAGTACTTC
>TRBJ2-7|TRBD2|NA|TRBV13
CASSLGLAGVGEQYF
TGTGCCAGCAGCTTAGGCCTAGCGGGAGTGGGAGAGCAGTACTTC
>TRBJ2-7|TRBD1|NA|TRBV6-5
CASRPDRGQGQYF
TGTGCCAGCAGACCGGACAGGGGCCAGGGGCAGTACTTC
>TRBJ1-3|TRBD1|NA|TRBV7-6
CASSGQVSVSGNTIYF
TGTGCCAGCAGCGGACAGGTGTCTGTCTCTGGAAACACCATATATTTT
>TRBJ1-4|TRBD1|few|TRBV5-7
CASSDRDRGRANEKLFF
TGTGCCAGCAGTGACCGGGACAGGGGAAGGGCTAATGAAAAACTGTTTTTT
>TRBJ1-2|TRBD1|NA|TRBV6-5
CASTTSKGQIYGYTF
TGTGCCAGCACAACCTCGAAGGGACAGATCTATGGCTACACCTTC
>TRBJ2-5|TRBD2|NA|TRBV6-5
CASSIAGVETQYF
TGTGCCAGCAGTATAGCGGGAGTTGAGACCCAGTACTTC
>TRBJ1-2|NA|few|TRBV2
CASTSGALNYGYTF
TGTGCCAGCACCTCAGGGGCCCTCAACTATGGCTACACCTTC
>TRBJ1-1|NA|NA|TRBV7-3
CASSLLTLQVNTEAFF
TGTGCCAGCAGCCTCCTCACGCTGCAGGTCAACACTGAAGCTTTCTTT
>TRBJ2-1|TRBD2|NA|TRBV4-1
CASETLAGGPVDEQFF
TGCGCCAGCGAGACCTTAGCGGGAGGGCCGGTAGATGAGCAGTTCTTC
>TRBJ1-2|NA|NA|TRBV9
CASSRGNPIYGYTF
TGTGCCAGCAGCCGGGGGAATCCCATCTATGGCTACACCTTC
>TRBJ2-2|NA|NA|TRBV5-5
CASSFMGRVETGELFF
TGTGCCAGCAGCTTTATGGGCAGGGTGGAAACCGGGGAGCTGTTTTTT
>TRBJ2-7|NA|NA|TRBV9
CASSEGDGPSEQYF
TGTGCCAGCAGCGAGGGGGACGGACCCTCCGAGCAGTACTTC
>TRBJ2-5|NA|NA|TRBV5-6
CASSLGSESDQETQYF
TGTGCCAGCAGCTTGGGTAGTGAAAGTGATCAAGAGACCCAGTACTTC
>TRBJ2-1|TRBD2|few|TRBV7-8
CASSLAGDYLNEQFF
TGTGCCAGCAGCTTAGCCGGGGACTATCTCAATGAGCAGTTCTTC
>TRBJ1-4|TRBD1|NA|TRBV28
CASREWGTGDEKLFF
TGTGCCAGCAGGGAATGGGGGACAGGGGATGAAAAACTGTTTTTT
>TRBJ2-3|TRBD2|NA|TRBV4-1
CASSQLRTSGGTDTQYF
TGCGCCAGCAGCCAACTCAGAACTAGCGGGGGGACAGATACGCAGTATTTT
>TRBJ1-6|NA|NA|TRBV6-5
CASSPGINNSPLHF
TGTGCCAGCAGTCCCGGGATCAATAATTCCCCCCTCCACTTT
>TRBJ2-7|TRBD2|NA|TRBV9
CASSPRLAGEGKQYF
TGTGCCAGCAGCCCTCGACTAGCGGGAGAAGGGAAGCAGTACTTC
>TRBJ2-7|NA|once|TRBV27
CASRGGGGLFDEQYF
TGTGCCAGCAGAGGGGGCGGGGGGCTCTTTGACGAGCAGTACTTC
>TRBJ2-7|NA|NA|TRBV14
CASSQGSSLVPYEQYF
TGTGCCAGCAGCCAAGGTTCGAGCCTAGTTCCCTACGAGCAGTACTTC
>TRBJ2-1|NA|NA|TRBV27
CASSLSGIIDRLYNEQFF
TGTGCCAGCAGTTTATCGGGAATTATCGACAGGTTATACAATGAGCAGTTCTTC
>TRBJ1-2|NA|NA|TRBV28
CASSAPEGRLYGYTF
TGTGCCAGCAGTGCCCCCGAGGGCAGGCTCTATGGCTACACCTTC
>TRBJ2-2|NA|NA|TRBV10-3
CAISEVRTDSTTGELFF
TGTGCCATCAGTGAGGTTAGGACGGACAGTACCACCGGGGAGCTGTTTTTT
>TRBJ1-2|TRBD1|NA|TRBV28
CASSLRRGHYGYTF
TGTGCCAGCAGTTTGCGCAGGGGGCACTATGGCTACACCTTC
>TRBJ2-7|NA|NA|TRBV25-1
CASKSGLSYEQYF
TGTGCCAGCAAGTCGGGACTGTCCTACGAGCAGTACTTC